Detailed here is one T cell receptor (beta chain). The data derive from a study of beta chain features in type 1 diabetes. In the study overall: The number of sorted cells examined across all samples was around 98 million.

Sorting produced populations that all topped 95% purity. The authors reverse transcribed all of the isolated RNA, so sequencing captured expressed TCRB transcripts. The data were produced by immunoSEQ multiplex PCR, yet TCRdb's version contains in-frame clones alone and is incomplete. The data show a few hundred thousand clones, more than 12% seen once. Input material: naive CD4+ T cells from blood. The sequence came from a woman under 30 in good health.

The CDR3 loop reads CSEVQGGLRDEQFF. The DNA for the CDR3 is TGCAGCGAGGTCCAGGGGGGCCTCCGCGATGAGCAGTTCTTC. V usage is TRBV29-1 and J usage is TRBJ2-1; D possibly corresponds to TRBD1 (7 bases). V dropped 7 bases and J dropped 8 bases, with 21 bases sitting between them. From germline, CDR1 is SQVTM and CDR2 ANQGSEA. CDR3 size: 14 residues.